This TCR beta chain is drawn from a study of blood T cell repertoires in COVID-19. Across the whole study: Whether acute or convalescent, the COVID-19 samples came from the United States, Italy and Spain.

Germline-derived CDR1 and CDR2 are SGHVS and FNYEAQ. With V trimmed by 5 bases and J by 4 bases, 5 bases remained unmatched. This CDR3 is 15 amino acids long. In the source study's methods: How many nucleated cells were present was estimated from reference gene primer amplification. Sequencing used immunoSEQ multiplex PCR; TCRdb keeps in-frame clones, though not all of them. The V and J calls and clone size were taken over from that table, and D and trimming were inferred from the DNA. The repertoire consists of about 200,000 clones, with approximately 83% occurring once and the leading ten covering about 4.1%. This clone has a handful of counts.

J is TRBJ2-7 and V is TRBV7-6; 13 nucleotides align to TRBD2. The receptor was isolated from a woman between 35 and 50 years old with acute COVID-19. What was sequenced was PBMCs or T cells enriched from blood (not recorded which). In DNA form, the CDR3 reads TGTGCCAGCAGCGCCTGGACTAGCGGGAGTTACGAGCAGTACTTC. It translates to CASSAWTSGSYEQYF.